The next 29 T cell receptor beta chains were all read from a single sample in a study of T cell changes during pregnancy in multiple sclerosis. The data were produced by immunoSEQ multiplex PCR, yet TCRdb's version contains in-frame clones alone and is incomplete. The repertoire holds around 68,000 clones, with 91% as singletons. The input for sequencing was peripheral blood, taken in the third trimester of pregnancy. All receptors come from a female donor in good health, enrolled as a control in a pregnancy study.

V is TRBV5-1 and J is TRBJ2-2, with 12 bases that match TRBD2. The V and J ends lost 1 base and 4 bases, in that order; junction bases with no gene match: 5. CDR3 size: 17 residues. Germline CDR1 SGHRS, CDR2 YFSETQ. This chain's CDR3 is CASSLSGTSGSTGELFF. The DNA of the CDR3 is TGCGCCAGCAGCTTGAGCGGGACTAGCGGGTCCACCGGGGAGCTGTTTTTT.

V is TRBV7-9 and J is TRBJ2-7, with TRBD1 matching 10 bases. V dropped 1 base and J dropped 2; count of bases not matched to a gene: 5. The CDR3 consists of 16 residues. CDR1 and CDR2 from the germline V gene are SEHNR and FQNEAQ (reference sequence). In nucleotides, the CDR3 is TGTGCCAGCAGCTTAGACTCGGGACAGGGGACCTACGAGCAGTACTTC. Translated: CASSLDSGQGTYEQYF.

The chain has TRBV2 and TRBJ1-5, with 7 bases identical to TRBD1. CDR3 size: 15 residues. The V gene's germline CDR1 is SNHLY and CDR2 FYNNEI. V dropped 5 bases and J dropped 1; count of bases not matched to a gene: 5. CDR3 coding DNA: TGTGCCAGCAGTCGGGACAGCGCAAGCAATCAGCCCCAGCATTTT. Amino acid sequence: CASSRDSASNQPQHF.

The rearrangement joins TRBV9 to TRBJ2-7, with a tentative D call TRBD2 (7 bases). The germline V gene has CDR1 SGDLS and CDR2 YYNGEE. The ends were cut back, 0 bases at V and 2 bases at J, with 15 bases in the middle. The CDR3 runs to 16 residues. CDR3 sequence: CASSVGGRGGTYEQYF. In DNA, the CDR3 is TGTGCCAGCAGCGTAGGCGGTAGGGGGGGAACCTACGAGCAGTACTTC.

This chain connects TRBV6-6 to TRBJ2-1, with a weak D call TRBD2 (6 bases). The CDR3 has 14 amino acids. CDR1 and CDR2 (germline): MNHNY, SVGAGI (reference sequence). Trimming took 8 bases from V and 6 from J, leaving 17 bases between them. The CDR3 loop reads CASSFAGRINEQFF. In DNA, the CDR3 is TGTGCCAGCTCTTTTGCGGGAAGAATCAATGAGCAGTTCTTC.

The chain couples TRBV7-9 to TRBJ2-5; 15 nucleotides line up with TRBD2. The CDR3 has 17 amino acids. V gave up 5 bases and J gave up 5 bases; unmatched junction bases: 9. Germline CDR1 SEHNR, CDR2 FQNEAQ (reference sequence). CDR3 region: CASSRTSGRALGETQYF. CDR3 nucleotides: TGTGCCAGCAGCCGGACTAGCGGGAGGGCCCTCGGGGAGACCCAGTACTTC.

The V gene is TRBV19, the J gene TRBJ1-2; TRBD1 is a possible D gene (6 bases). The CDR3 has 13 residues. V lost 10 bases and J lost 0, with 12 bases in between. CDR1 and CDR2 (germline): LNHDA, SQIVND (reference sequence). The CDR3 is CATWGQPNYGYTF. Here the CDR3 DNA reads TGTGCCACCTGGGGACAACCTAACTATGGCTACACCTTC.

This clone was seen a single time. This chain links TRBV27 with TRBJ2-1; D perhaps matches TRBD1 (6 bases). This CDR3 has 14 residues. Germline V gene data show CDR1 as MNHEY and CDR2 as SMNVEV (reference sequence). V was shortened by 6 bases and J by 4 bases, with 13 bases between the two germline ends. DNA of the CDR3: TGTGCCAGCAGCACCGGGACACCTTACAATGAGCAGTTCTTC. Amino acids: CASSTGTPYNEQFF.

The gene calls are TRBV18 and TRBJ1-1, with D perhaps matching TRBD1 (5 bases). This CDR3 has 15 residues. Trimming took 6 bases from V and 0 from J, leaving 14 bases between them. CDR1 and CDR2 from the germline V gene are KGHSH and LQKENI. CDR3 coding DNA: TGTGCCAGCTCGTCCGGGGGGACCCTGAACACTGAAGCTTTCTTT. It is translated as CASSSGGTLNTEAFF.

The DNA for the CDR3 is TGTGCCAGCAGTTACAAAACAGGGGGCGAGCAGTACTTC. Protein product: CASSYKTGGEQYF. The rearrangement links TRBV6-5 to TRBJ2-7; 8 positions agree with TRBD1. Trimming cost V 2 bases and J 6 bases; bases outside gene matches: 3. From germline, CDR1 is MNHEY and CDR2 SVGAGI. This CDR3 has 13 residues.

The chain joins TRBV19 to TRBJ2-7; 7 bases are a match to TRBD1. The length of the CDR3 is 14 residues. Trimming at V came to 7 bases and at J to 3 bases, leaving 9 bases not matched to a gene. Germline V gene lookup returns CDR1 LNHDA and CDR2 SQIVND (reference sequence). Here the CDR3 reads CASTPGDRDYEQYF. The CDR3 DNA sequence: TGTGCCAGTACCCCCGGGGACAGAGACTACGAGCAGTACTTC.

V gene TRBV19 combines with J gene TRBJ2-1, with 10 bases fitting TRBD2. This CDR3 has 16 residues. Per the germline V gene, CDR1 is LNHDA and CDR2 is SQIVND (reference sequence). Germline trimming cut 5 bases from V and 5 bases from J; bases unmatched to any gene: 9. The CDR3 reads CASSDVAGGWNNEQFF. The CDR3 DNA sequence: TGTGCCAGTAGTGATGTAGCGGGGGGATGGAACAATGAGCAGTTCTTC.

This clone has only a few counts. The V call is TRBV10-3, the J call TRBJ1-1; D not certain. The V end was cut by 8 bases, the J end by 3 bases, with 7 bases between. This CDR3 region has 11 residues. CDR1 and CDR2 from the germline V gene are ENHRY and SYGVKD. CDR3 nucleotide sequence: TGTGCCATCCGAGGAGACACTGAAGCTTTCTTT. Translated, it gives CAIRGDTEAFF.

The V and J genes are TRBV19 and TRBJ1-1; D is perhaps TRBD1 (5 bases). The V gene lost 5 bases and the J gene lost 1 base, with 11 bases spanning the gap. The CDR3 consists of 14 residues. The germline V gene encodes CDR1 LNHDA and CDR2 SQIVND (reference sequence). The CDR3 spells CASSWGGRNTEAFF. The CDR3 region has the DNA TGTGCCAGTAGTTGGGGGGGGAGGAACACTGAAGCTTTCTTT.

In this sample, this clone turned up once. The genes are TRBV6-5 and TRBJ1-1, with D possibly TRBD1 on 5 matching bases. V was clipped by 2 bases and J by 5 bases, with 12 bases between them. Germline V CDR1 and CDR2: MNHEY, SVGAGI. This CDR3 comprises 14 residues. Here the CDR3 DNA reads TGTGCCAGCAGTTACACGACAGCGGGGACTGAAGCTTTCTTT. It codes for CASSYTTAGTEAFF.

This clone was detected once. The chain recombines TRBV7-8 with TRBJ2-7, with D unclear. Germline V CDR1 and CDR2: SGHVS, FQNEAQ. The CDR3 consists of 12 residues. Trimming shortened V by 6 bases and J by 0 bases, and 6 bases separated the two germline ends. CDR3 bases: TGTGCCAGCAGGACGGGCTCCTACGAGCAGTACTTC. Its protein is CASRTGSYEQYF.

This chain joins TRBV2 and TRBJ2-1, with 13 bases that match TRBD2. Germline trimming cut 8 bases from V and 6 bases from J; bases unmatched to any gene: 4. The CDR3 has 14 amino acids. Per the germline V gene, CDR1 is SNHLY and CDR2 is FYNNEI. The chain's CDR3 is CASRRLAGGNEQFF. For the CDR3, the DNA is TGTGCCAGCCGTCGACTAGCGGGAGGCAATGAGCAGTTCTTC.

The J gene is TRBJ1-4, the V gene TRBV19, with 9 positions matching TRBD1. CDR1 LNHDA and CDR2 SQIVND come from the germline V gene (reference sequence). The CDR3 loop spans 16 amino acids. Trimming removed 10 bases from V and 4 bases from J; junction bases left unmatched: 13. This CDR3 reads CATSGQGAILNEKLFF. CDR3 nucleotides: TGTGCCACCTCGGGACAGGGAGCCATACTTAATGAAAAACTGTTTTTT. Together with reference TRBV19 and TRBJ1-4, the CDR3 gives the full variable domain: DGGITQSPKYLFRKEGQNVTLSCEQNLNHDAMYWYRQDPGQGLRLIYYSQIVNDFQKGDIAEGYSVSREKKESFPLTVTSAQKNPTAFYLCATSGQGAILNEKLFFGSGTQLSVL.

V gene TRBV27 combines with J gene TRBJ2-4; TRBD1 matches 9 bases. The V gene end was trimmed by 6 bases and the J gene end by 9 bases; junction bases not matched to a gene: 12. Germline V gene sequence: CDR1 MNHEY, CDR2 SMNVEV (reference sequence). The CDR3 is 15 amino acids. The CDR3 sequence: CASSNSGQGWVIQYF. CDR3 sequence (DNA): TGTGCCAGCAGCAACTCGGGACAGGGTTGGGTCATTCAGTACTTC.

The chain joins TRBV6-1 to TRBJ2-7, with D possibly being TRBD1 (6 bases). Germline CDR1 MNHNS, CDR2 SASEGT. The V gene lost 7 bases and the J gene lost 4 bases, with 8 bases spanning the gap. This CDR3 has 11 residues. The CDR3 sequence: CASKQGYEQYF. DNA of the CDR3: TGTGCCAGCAAACAGGGATACGAGCAGTACTTC.

The chain has TRBV4-1 and TRBJ2-7, with 7 nucleotides matching TRBD2. After removal of 5 bases from V and 4 bases from J, the junction contained 8 bases not matched to a gene. CDR1 and CDR2 from the germline V gene are MGHRA and YSYEKL. The CDR3 spans 14 residues. CDR3 region: CASSYTTSSYEQYF. The CDR3 coding sequence is TGCGCCAGCAGCTACACGACTAGCAGTTACGAGCAGTACTTC.

This clone was observed a few times. The genes are TRBV5-4 and TRBJ1-5; possible D gene TRBD1, 6 bases. V lost 2 bases and J lost 1, with 7 bases in between. Germline assignment: CDR1 SGHNT and CDR2 YYREEE (reference sequence). The CDR3 is 14 amino acids. The CDR3 loop reads CASSFQGSNQPQHF. CDR3 nucleotide sequence: TGTGCCAGCAGCTTCCAGGGGAGCAATCAGCCCCAGCATTTT.

In nucleotides, the CDR3 is TGTGCCCTCCGGGTTGGGGCCAACGTCCTGACTTTC. Translated: CALRVGANVLTF. The chain links TRBV6-1 to TRBJ2-6; D ambiguous. The CDR3 runs 12 residues. In germline, CDR1 is MNHNS, CDR2 SASEGT. With 11 bases removed from V and 3 bases from J, the gap between germline ends came to 8 bases.

This clone came up once. The chain couples TRBV19 to TRBJ1-2; perhaps TRBD1 as D (5 bases). The CDR3 sequence is 14 residues long. Germline CDR1 is LNHDA and CDR2 is SQIVND (reference sequence). Trimming stripped 4 bases from V and 8 bases from J, with 17 bases between. CDR3 DNA sequence: TGTGCCAGTAGTACCCAGGGATTTAAGGAAGGCTACACCTTC. Translating gives CASSTQGFKEGYTF.

The chain recombines TRBV19 with TRBJ2-7; the match to TRBD1 covers 7 bases. This CDR3 region has 17 residues. The J segment lost 1 base and the V segment lost 5 bases, leaving 14 bases of the junction unmatched. Per the germline V gene, CDR1 is LNHDA and CDR2 is SQIVND (reference sequence). The DNA for the CDR3 is TGTGCCAGTAGTGTCGCCCGCAGGGGGACGAGGTCCTACGAGCAGTACTTC. Translated, it gives CASSVARRGTRSYEQYF.

The genes are TRBV27 and TRBJ1-2; possibly TRBD1 for D (6 bases). Germline V gene sequence: CDR1 MNHEY, CDR2 SMNVEV (reference sequence). Trimming took off 3 bases at V and 1 base at J, with 12 bases between the two ends. CDR3 size: 15 residues. The CDR3 protein is CASSLGAGVNYGYTF. CDR3 bases: TGTGCCAGCAGTTTGGGGGCAGGGGTTAACTATGGCTACACCTTC.

The chain employs TRBV9 and TRBJ1-1; 8 nucleotides agree with TRBD1. Trimming removed 5 bases from V and 0 bases from J; junction bases left unmatched: 3. The germline V gene has CDR1 SGDLS and CDR2 YYNGEE. The CDR3 loop spans 14 amino acids. The CDR3 DNA sequence: TGTGCCAGCAGTATACAGGGGGTGAACACTGAAGCTTTCTTT. It yields the protein CASSIQGVNTEAFF.

This chain links TRBV6-5 with TRBJ2-3, with D possibly TRBD1 on 5 matching bases. Germline V lookup: CDR1 MNHEY, CDR2 SVGAGI. The V end lost 7 bases, the J end lost 1 base, and 12 bases lay between the germline ends. This CDR3 is built from 14 residues. The CDR3: CASTPSTGTDTQYF. The CDR3 DNA reads as TGTGCCAGCACCCCCTCGACAGGCACAGATACGCAGTATTTT.

The count of this clone is one. This chain uses TRBV6-1 with TRBJ2-7; D is perhaps TRBD2 (6 bases). CDR1 is MNHNS, CDR2 SASEGT, per germline. V shed 4 bases and J shed 4 bases, with 20 bases lying between them. The CDR3 is 16 amino acids. In DNA form, the CDR3 reads TGTGCCAGCAGTGCCGATGGGGGTAGCGGAGCTTACGAGCAGTACTTC. It translates to CASSADGGSGAYEQYF.